The clone carrying this TCR beta chain occurred once. With V trimmed by 7 bases and J by 8 bases, 9 bases remained unmatched. This CDR3 comprises 14 residues. The germline gives CDR1 MNHEY, CDR2 SMNVEV (reference sequence). Clones were read by immunoSEQ multiplex PCR, and TCRdb kept only the in-frame ones, dropping some. The profile shows about 710,000 clones, around 87% of them singletons. This entry is derived from a study of shared T cell receptors in the human thymus. The sample also formed part of further work on human thymus T cells. As that study records: Resections obtained during corrective heart surgery supplied the thymus tissue. Among thymic and blood repertoires, usage of V and J genes appeared biased.

The sequence was obtained from a boy under two years old with a congenital heart defect. This sequence joins TRBV27 and TRBJ1-4, with TRBD1 matching over 8 bases. The sample consisted of thymocytes. The CDR3 reads CASTGDRGCEKLFF. In DNA, the CDR3 is TGTGCCAGCACCGGCGACAGGGGTTGCGAAAAACTGTTTTTT.